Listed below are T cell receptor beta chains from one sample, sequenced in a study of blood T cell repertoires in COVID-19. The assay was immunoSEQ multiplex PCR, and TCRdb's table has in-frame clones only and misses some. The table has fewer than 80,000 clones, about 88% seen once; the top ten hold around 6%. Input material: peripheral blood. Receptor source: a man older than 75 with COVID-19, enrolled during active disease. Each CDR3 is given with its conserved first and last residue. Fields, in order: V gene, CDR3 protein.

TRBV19 CASSREGGYTF
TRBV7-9 CASSLQGGSGNTIYF
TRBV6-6 CASSQNYGYTF
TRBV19 CASSIVEEGSRELFF
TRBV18 CASSPIQGIKGQPQHF
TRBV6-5 CASQSNQPQHF
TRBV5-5 CASSLDRRNEKLFF
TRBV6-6 CASSPPGTGNSPLHF
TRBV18 CASSPIQGAGNGYTF
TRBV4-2 CASSQLGGADTEAFF
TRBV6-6 CASSYLTGTHQPQHF